This TCR beta chain is from a study of T-cell reconstitution after alpha-beta-depleted transplantation in children. The TCRbeta library was prepared with unique molecular identifiers. Using its own MiXCR run on the PCR reads, TCRdb lists one record per CDR3 protein. In the table there are about 690,000 distinct CDR3 sequences, 16% of which are singletons. A few counts support this clonotype. The germline CDR1 and CDR2 sequences are SGHTA and FQGNSA. This CDR3 has 17 residues. Trimming removed 2 bases from V and 9 bases from J, with 20 bases in between. The chain has TRBV7-2 and TRBJ1-6; D is unclear. The receptor was isolated from a human donor who donated a stem cell graft to a child with acute myeloid leukemia. Sequencing used PBMCs from the stem cell graft donor, obtained from the stem cell graft. CDR3 amino acids: CASSLRRIGPGSSPLHF. CDR3 bases: TGTGCCAGCAGCTTACGTAGGATAGGACCGGGTAGTTCACCCCTCCACTTT.